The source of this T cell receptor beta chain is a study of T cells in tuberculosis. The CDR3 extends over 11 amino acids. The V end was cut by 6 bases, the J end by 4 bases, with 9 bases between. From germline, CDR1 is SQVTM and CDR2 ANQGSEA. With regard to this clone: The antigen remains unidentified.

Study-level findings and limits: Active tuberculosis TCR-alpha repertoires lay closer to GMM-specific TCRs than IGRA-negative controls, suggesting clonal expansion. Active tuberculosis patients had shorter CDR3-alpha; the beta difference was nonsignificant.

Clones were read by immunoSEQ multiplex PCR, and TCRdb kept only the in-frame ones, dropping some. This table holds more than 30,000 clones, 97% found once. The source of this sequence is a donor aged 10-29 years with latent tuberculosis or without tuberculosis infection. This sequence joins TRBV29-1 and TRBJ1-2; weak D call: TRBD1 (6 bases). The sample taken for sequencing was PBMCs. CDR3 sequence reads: CSVMTGYGYTF. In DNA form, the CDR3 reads TGCAGCGTGATGACAGGCTATGGCTACACCTTC.